Described below is a single TCR beta chain sequence and its context. Its antigen is still unknown. No much larger clonotype is one base removed from it; base qualities were not supplied. The data were obtained in a study of blood T cell repertoires in COVID-19 (dated by TCRdb to the early 2020s). For context, the study as a whole: Samples from collaborators originated in the United States, Italy and Spain and spanned both the acute and convalescent phases of COVID-19. The prospective study material was composed of cDNA or gDNA derived from T cells, B-cell-depleted T cells, or PBMCs. The dataset comprised deeply sampled blood TCRbeta repertoires from subjects exposed to, actively infected with, or recovered from COVID-19. A freely available public database, intended as a resource for researchers studying the immune response to SARS-CoV-2, is where the repertoires were released. The samples were drawn from two sources: the first 160 participants of the ongoing ImmuneRACE study, and 1,000 to 1,500 subjects contributed by 6 global collaborators. The sample metadata nearly always contained a de-identified subject ID, COVID-19 status, age in years and sex. Where available, HLA class I and class II types were taken from metadata supplied by the sample provider and were not determined by assay-based typing. On the study overall, not on this receptor specifically: How much clinical and demographic metadata was included differed by source and by participant, and the metadata was provided uncurated.

In Seattle, one collaborating source enrolled patients while the infection was active and tracked those patients longitudinally over the course of disease. Whole blood was collected in K2EDTA tubes by collaborating institutions according to the institutions' own protocols. For TCRbeta analysis, collaborator samples were shipped as frozen whole blood, as isolated PBMCs, or as DNA extracted from either sample type. TCRbeta CDR3 regions were amplified from genomic DNA by means of the immunoSEQ Assay, a bias-controlled multiplex PCR. In the original analysis: The number of nucleated cells in each sample was estimated by amplification of reference gene primers within the assay. To quantify the absolute abundance of each unique TCRbeta CDR3 rearrangement, sequence reads were collapsed and filtered. Productive Simpson clonality was computed per sample as the square root of Simpson's diversity index over productive rearrangements. Drawn from immuneACCESS, this table holds only the in-frame rearrangements with V and J called that TCRdb kept. Clones are partly lost; checked studies trace under half to an unresolved V gene and leave the rest unexplained. That table furnishes V, J and clone size, whereas the DNA furnished D and trimming. The sample yields some 270,000 clones; roughly 84% were counted once. 15% to 17% of the sample lies in the top ten.

The CDR3 holds 15 amino acids from the cysteine to the phenylalanine. Kept here is only the CDR3 DNA, which spans 45 bases and is read in frame from base 1. As encoded in the germline V gene, CDR1 is MGHRA while CDR2 is YSYEKL. From V the trimming removes 0 bases and from J it removes 4 bases, while the gene matches leave 5 bases of the junction unaccounted for. In this chain, TRBV4-1 is recombined with TRBJ2-7, with 8 bases in between that match TRBD2. This receptor was obtained from a person aged 70 to 79 with COVID-19, enrolled during active disease. The sequenced sample consisted of peripheral blood. The bases read TGCGCCAGCAGCCAAGACCCTTTAGCGGGGTACGAGCAGTACTTC. This codes for CASSQDPLAGYEQYF.